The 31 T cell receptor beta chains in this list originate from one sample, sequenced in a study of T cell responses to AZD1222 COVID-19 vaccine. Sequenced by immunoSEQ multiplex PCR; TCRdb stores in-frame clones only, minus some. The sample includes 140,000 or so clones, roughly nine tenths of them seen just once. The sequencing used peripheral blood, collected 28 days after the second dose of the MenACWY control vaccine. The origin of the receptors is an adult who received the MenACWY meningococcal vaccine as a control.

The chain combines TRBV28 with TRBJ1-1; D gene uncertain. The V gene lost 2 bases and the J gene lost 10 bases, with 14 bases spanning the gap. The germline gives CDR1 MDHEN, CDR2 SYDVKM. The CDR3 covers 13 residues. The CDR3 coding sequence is TGTGCCAGCAGTTTAAATCCTGATACAAGAGCTTTCTTT. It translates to CASSLNPDTRAFF.

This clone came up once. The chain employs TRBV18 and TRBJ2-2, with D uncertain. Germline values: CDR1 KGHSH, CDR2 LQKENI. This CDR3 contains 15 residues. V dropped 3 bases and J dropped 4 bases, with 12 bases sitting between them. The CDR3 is CASSPSQESTGELFF. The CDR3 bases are TGTGCCAGCTCACCTTCGCAGGAGAGCACCGGGGAGCTGTTTTTT.

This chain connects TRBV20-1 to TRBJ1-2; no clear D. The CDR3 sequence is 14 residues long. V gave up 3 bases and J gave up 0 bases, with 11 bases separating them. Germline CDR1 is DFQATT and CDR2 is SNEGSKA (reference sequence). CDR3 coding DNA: TGCAGTGCTAGTCGCGCCCTCACTAACTATGGCTACACCTTC. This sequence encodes CSASRALTNYGYTF.

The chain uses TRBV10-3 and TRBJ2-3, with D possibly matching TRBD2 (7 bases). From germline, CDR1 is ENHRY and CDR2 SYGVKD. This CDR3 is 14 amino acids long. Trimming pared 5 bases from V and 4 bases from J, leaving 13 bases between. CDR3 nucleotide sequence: TGTGCCATCAGTATGGGAGGGGGGGCAGATACGCAGTATTTT. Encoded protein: CAISMGGGADTQYF.

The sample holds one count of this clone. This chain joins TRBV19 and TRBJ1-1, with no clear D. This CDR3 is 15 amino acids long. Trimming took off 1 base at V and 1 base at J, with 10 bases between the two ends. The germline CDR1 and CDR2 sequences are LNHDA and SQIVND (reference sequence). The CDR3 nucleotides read TGTGCCAGTAGTATAGGAGGGAAACCGAACACTGAAGCTTTCTTT. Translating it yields CASSIGGKPNTEAFF.

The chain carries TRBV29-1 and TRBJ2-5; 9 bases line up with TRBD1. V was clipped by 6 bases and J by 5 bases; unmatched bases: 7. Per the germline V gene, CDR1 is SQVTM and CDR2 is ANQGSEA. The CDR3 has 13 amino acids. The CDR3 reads CSVADRGFETQYF. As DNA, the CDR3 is TGCAGCGTAGCGGACAGGGGCTTCGAGACCCAGTACTTC.

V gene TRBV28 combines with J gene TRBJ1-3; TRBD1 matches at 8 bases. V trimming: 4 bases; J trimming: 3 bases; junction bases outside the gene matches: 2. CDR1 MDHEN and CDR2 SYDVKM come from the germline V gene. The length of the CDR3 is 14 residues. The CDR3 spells CASSSGTGGNTIYF. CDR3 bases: TGTGCCAGCAGTTCCGGGACAGGTGGAAACACCATATATTTT.

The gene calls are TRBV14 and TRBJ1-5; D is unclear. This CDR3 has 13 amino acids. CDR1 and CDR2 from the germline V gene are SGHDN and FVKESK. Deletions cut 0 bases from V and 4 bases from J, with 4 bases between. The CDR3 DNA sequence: TGTGCCAGCAGCCAAGACAGAAATCAGCCCCAGCATTTT. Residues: CASSQDRNQPQHF.

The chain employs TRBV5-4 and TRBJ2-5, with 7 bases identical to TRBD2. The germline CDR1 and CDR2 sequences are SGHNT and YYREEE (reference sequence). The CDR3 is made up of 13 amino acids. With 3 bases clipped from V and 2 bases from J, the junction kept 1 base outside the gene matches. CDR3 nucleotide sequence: TGTGCCAGCAGCTGGACTAGGCAAGAGACCCAGTACTTC. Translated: CASSWTRQETQYF.

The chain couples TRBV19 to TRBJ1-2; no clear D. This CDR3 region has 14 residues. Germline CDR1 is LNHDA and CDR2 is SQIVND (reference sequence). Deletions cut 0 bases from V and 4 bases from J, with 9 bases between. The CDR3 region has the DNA TGTGCCAGTAGTATAGAAAAGTCTGGCTATGGCTACACCTTC. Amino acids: CASSIEKSGYGYTF.

The CDR3, as DNA: TGTGCCAGCAGCCGATGGACAGGGGCCGGCATCACGTATAATTCACCCCTCCACTTT. Translated: CASSRWTGAGITYNSPLHF. The J gene is TRBJ1-6, the V gene TRBV3-1 (or the pseudogene TRBV3-2); 9 bases match TRBD1. Looked up from germline, CDR1 is LGHDT and CDR2 is YNNKEL (reference sequence). The V gene end was trimmed by 4 bases and the J gene end by 4 bases; junction bases not matched to a gene: 14. The CDR3 totals 19 residues.

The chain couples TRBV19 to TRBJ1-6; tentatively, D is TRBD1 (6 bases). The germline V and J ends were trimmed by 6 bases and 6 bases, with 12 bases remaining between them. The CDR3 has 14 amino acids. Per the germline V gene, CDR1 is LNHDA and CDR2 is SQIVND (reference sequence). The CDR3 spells CASRGAAGNSPLHF. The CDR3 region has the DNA TGTGCCAGTAGGGGGGCAGCTGGTAATTCACCCCTCCACTTT.

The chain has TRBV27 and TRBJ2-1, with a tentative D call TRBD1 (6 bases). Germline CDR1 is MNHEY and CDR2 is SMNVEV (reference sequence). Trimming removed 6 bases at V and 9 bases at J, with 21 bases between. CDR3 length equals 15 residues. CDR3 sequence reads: CASRQGGGGGSEQFF. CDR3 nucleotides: TGTGCCAGCAGGCAAGGGGGTGGCGGTGGCAGTGAGCAGTTCTTC.

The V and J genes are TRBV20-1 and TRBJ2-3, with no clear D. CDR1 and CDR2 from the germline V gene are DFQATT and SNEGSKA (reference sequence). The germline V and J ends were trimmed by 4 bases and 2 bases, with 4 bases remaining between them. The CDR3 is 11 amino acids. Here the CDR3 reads CSATHTDTQYF. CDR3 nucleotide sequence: TGCAGTGCTACACACACAGATACGCAGTATTTT.

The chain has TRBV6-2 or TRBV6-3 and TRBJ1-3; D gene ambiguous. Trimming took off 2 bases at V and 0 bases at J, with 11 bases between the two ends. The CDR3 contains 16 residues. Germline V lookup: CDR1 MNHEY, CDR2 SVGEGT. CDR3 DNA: TGTGCCAGCAGTTACGGGGTTCCAAGCTCTGGAAACACCATATATTTT. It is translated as CASSYGVPSSGNTIYF.

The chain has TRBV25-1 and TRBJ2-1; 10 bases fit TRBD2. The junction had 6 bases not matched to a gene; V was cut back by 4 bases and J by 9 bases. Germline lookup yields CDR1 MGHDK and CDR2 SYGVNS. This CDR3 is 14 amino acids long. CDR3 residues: CASSASGGNFEQFF. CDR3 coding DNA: TGTGCCAGCAGTGCTAGCGGGGGCAATTTTGAGCAGTTCTTC.

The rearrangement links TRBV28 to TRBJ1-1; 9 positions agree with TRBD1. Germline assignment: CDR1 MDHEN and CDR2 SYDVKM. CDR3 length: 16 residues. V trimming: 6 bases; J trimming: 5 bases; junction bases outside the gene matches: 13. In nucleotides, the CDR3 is TGTGCCAGCAGAAAGACAGGGGGGATTAGGAGGACTGAAGCTTTCTTT. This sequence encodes CASRKTGGIRRTEAFF.

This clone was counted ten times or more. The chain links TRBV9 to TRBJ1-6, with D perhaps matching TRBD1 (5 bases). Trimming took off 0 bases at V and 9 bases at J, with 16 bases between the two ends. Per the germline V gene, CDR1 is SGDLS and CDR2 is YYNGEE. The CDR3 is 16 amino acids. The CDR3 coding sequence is TGTGCCAGCAGCGTAGGGTCTGGGTCGCAGGGTTCACCCCTCCACTTT. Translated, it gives CASSVGSGSQGSPLHF.

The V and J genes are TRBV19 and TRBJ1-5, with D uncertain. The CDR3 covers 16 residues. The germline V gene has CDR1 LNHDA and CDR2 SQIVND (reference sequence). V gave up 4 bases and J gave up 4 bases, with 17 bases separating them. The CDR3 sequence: CASSTSPILGNQPQHF. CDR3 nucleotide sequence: TGTGCCAGTAGTACGTCACCGATCCTGGGGAATCAGCCCCAGCATTTT.

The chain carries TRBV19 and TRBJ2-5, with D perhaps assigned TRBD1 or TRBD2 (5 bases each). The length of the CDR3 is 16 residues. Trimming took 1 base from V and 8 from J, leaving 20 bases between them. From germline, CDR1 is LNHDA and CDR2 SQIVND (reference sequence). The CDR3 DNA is TGTGCCAGTAGTATAGCTCCCATGACAGCCCCGGGAACCCAGTACTTC. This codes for CASSIAPMTAPGTQYF.

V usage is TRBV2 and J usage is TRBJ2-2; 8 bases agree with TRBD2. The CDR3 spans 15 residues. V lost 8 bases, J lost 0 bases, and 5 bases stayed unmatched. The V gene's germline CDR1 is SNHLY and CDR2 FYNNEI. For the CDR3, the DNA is TGTGCCAGCGAGGGTAGCGGGGCGAACACCGGGGAGCTGTTTTTT. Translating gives CASEGSGANTGELFF. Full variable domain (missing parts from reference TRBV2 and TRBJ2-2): EPEVTQTPSHQVTQMGQEVILRCVPISNHLYFYWYRQILGQKVEFLVSFYNNEISEKSEIFDDQFSVERPDGSNFTLKIRSTKLEDSAMYFCASEGSGANTGELFFGEGSRLTVL.

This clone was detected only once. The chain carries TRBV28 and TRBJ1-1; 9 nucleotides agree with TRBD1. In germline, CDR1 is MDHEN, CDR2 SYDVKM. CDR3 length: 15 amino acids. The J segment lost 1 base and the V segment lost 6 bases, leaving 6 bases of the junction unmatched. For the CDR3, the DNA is TGTGCCAGCAGCAGTACAGGGGGCGGGAACACTGAAGCTTTCTTT. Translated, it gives CASSSTGGGNTEAFF.

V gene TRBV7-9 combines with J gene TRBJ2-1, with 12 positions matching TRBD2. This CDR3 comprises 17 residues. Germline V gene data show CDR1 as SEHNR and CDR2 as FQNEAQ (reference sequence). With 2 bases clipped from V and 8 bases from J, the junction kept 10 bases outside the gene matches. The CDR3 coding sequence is TGTGCCAGCAGCTTAAATTCCCCTAGCGGGAGGGGGGATGAGCAGTTCTTC. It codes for CASSLNSPSGRGDEQFF.

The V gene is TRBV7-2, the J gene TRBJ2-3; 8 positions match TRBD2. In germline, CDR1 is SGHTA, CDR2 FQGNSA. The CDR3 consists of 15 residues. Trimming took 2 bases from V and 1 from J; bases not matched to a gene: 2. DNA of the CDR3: TGTGCCAGCAGCTTAAACGGGGGGGGCACAGATACGCAGTATTTT. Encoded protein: CASSLNGGGTDTQYF.

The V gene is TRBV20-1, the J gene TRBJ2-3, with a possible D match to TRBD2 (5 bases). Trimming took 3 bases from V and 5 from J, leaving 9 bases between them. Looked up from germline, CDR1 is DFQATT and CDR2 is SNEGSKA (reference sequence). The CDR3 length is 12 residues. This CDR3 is CSASPSGDTQYF. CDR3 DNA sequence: TGCAGTGCTAGTCCGAGCGGAGATACGCAGTATTTT.

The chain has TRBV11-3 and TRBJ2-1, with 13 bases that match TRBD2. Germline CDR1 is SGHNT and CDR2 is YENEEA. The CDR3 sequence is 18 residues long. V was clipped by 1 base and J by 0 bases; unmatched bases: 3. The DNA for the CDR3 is TGTGCCAGCAGCTTAGGGAGGACTAGCGGGAGCTCCTACAATGAGCAGTTCTTC. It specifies CASSLGRTSGSSYNEQFF.

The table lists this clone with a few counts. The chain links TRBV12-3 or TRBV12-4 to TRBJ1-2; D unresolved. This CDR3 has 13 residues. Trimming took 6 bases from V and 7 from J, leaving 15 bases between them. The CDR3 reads CASRLRSPLGYTF. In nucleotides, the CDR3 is TGTGCCAGCAGACTAAGATCCCCTCTTGGCTACACCTTC.

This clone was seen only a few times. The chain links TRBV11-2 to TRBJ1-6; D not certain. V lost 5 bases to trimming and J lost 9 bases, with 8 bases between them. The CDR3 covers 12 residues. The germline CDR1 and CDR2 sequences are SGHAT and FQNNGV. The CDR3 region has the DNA TGTGCCAGCAGCCCCCACAGTTCACCCCTCCACTTT. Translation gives CASSPHSSPLHF.

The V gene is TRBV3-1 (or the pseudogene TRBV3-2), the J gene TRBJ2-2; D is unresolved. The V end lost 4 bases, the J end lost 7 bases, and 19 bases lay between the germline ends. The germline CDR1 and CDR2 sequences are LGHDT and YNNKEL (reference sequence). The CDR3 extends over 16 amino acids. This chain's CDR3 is CASSPTMSLVSGELFF. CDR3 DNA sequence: TGTGCCAGCAGCCCAACGATGTCCTTAGTGAGCGGGGAGCTGTTTTTT.

CDR3 DNA sequence: TGTGCCAGCAGTCGCACAGATACGCAGTATTTT. Translated: CASSRTDTQYF. The genes are TRBV6-5 and TRBJ2-3; D gene unclear. CDR3 length equals 11 residues. Trimming pared 5 bases from V and 1 base from J, leaving 1 base between. Germline V gene lookup returns CDR1 MNHEY and CDR2 SVGAGI.

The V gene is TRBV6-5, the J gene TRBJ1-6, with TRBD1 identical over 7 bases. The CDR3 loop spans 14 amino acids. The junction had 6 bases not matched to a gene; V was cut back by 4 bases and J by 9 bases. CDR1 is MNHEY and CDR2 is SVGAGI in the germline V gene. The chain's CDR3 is CASSLGQFFSPLHF. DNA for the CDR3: TGTGCCAGCAGTTTGGGACAGTTTTTTTCACCCCTCCACTTT.